This T cell receptor (beta chain) was identified in a study of blood T cell repertoires in COVID-19. Data came from immunoSEQ multiplex PCR; TCRdb stores just in-frame clones and leaves some out. Among approximately 160,000 clones listed, 84% were seen once. The clonotype comes from a man in his late teens or twenties with active or convalescent COVID-19. Sample: peripheral blood.

The CDR3 reads CASSILGQGSGGQQFF. In DNA, the CDR3 is TGTGCCAGTAGTATATTGGGACAGGGGTCTGGCGGGCAGCAGTTCTTC. The V gene is TRBV19, the J gene TRBJ2-1, with TRBD1 matching 10 bases. CDR1 and CDR2 (germline): LNHDA, SQIVND (reference sequence). The CDR3 has 16 residues. Losses at the gene ends were 2 bases for V and 11 bases for J; bases not matched to a gene: 12.